The source of this T cell receptor (beta chain) is a study of blood T cell repertoires in COVID-19 (dated by TCRdb to 2019 to 2021). Notes on the research overall: Samples covering the acute and convalescent phases of COVID-19 were provided by collaborators in the United States, Italy and Spain. The repertoires were released in a freely available public database intended as a resource for research on the immune response to SARS-CoV-2. The samples were drawn from two sources: the first 160 participants of the ongoing ImmuneRACE study, and fewer than 1,500 subjects contributed by 6 global collaborators. The material from the prospective study consisted of cDNA or gDNA derived from T cells, B-cell-depleted T cells, or PBMCs. Where available, HLA class I and class II types were taken from metadata supplied by the sample provider and were not determined by assay-based typing. Nearly every sample came with metadata listing a de-identified subject ID, COVID-19 status, age in years and sex. The dataset comprised deeply sampled blood TCRbeta repertoires from subjects exposed to, actively infected with, or recovered from COVID-19. What the authors observed across the whole study: How much clinical and demographic metadata was included differed by source and by participant, and the metadata was provided uncurated.

For CDR1 and CDR2, the germline V gene lists KGHDR and SFDVKD. The CDR3 holds 17 amino acids from the cysteine to the phenylalanine. Only the CDR3 region is kept as DNA, spanning 51 bases read in frame from base 1. Trimming removed 4 bases from V and 0 bases from J, leaving 12 bases between the germline ends. TCRbeta CDR3 regions were amplified from genomic DNA using the immunoSEQ Assay, a bias-controlled multiplex PCR. On the authors' methods: The number of nucleated cells in each sample was estimated from the amplification of reference gene primers within the assay. To quantify the absolute abundance of each unique TCRbeta CDR3 rearrangement, sequence reads were collapsed and filtered. For each sample, productive Simpson clonality was calculated as the square root of Simpson's diversity index over productive rearrangements. Here the immuneACCESS table is served through TCRdb, limited to in-frame sequences with V and J called. Missing clones are a known gap in these copies; in checked studies unresolved V genes cover under half, and the rest lacks a known reason. V and J calls and clone size follow that table, whereas D and trimming were derived from the DNA. Here the sample has 150,000 to 200,000 clones; about 82% occur a single time. The top ten clonotypes cover around 9% of the sample.

In the prospective study, participants were roughly 18 to 100 years old, resided in around 25 geographic areas of the United States, and were enrolled through a virtual design. To assign participants to cohorts, the prospective study relied on clinical history that participants themselves reported in a screening survey and a study questionnaire. For ImmuneRACE Cohort 3, a participant was defined as recovered based on two consecutive negative NP/OP PCR tests, clearance by a healthcare professional, or resolution of symptoms. Mobile phlebotomists in the prospective study collected whole blood, serum and a nasopharyngeal or oropharyngeal swab from every participant. Additional blood draws and questionnaires over an approximately two-month period could optionally be provided by prospective study participants. Before DNA extraction, blood samples from the prospective study were shipped at room temperature or frozen.

Details on this clone: The antigen it binds to is not known. Per-base qualities were not stored, and no clone one base away is much larger.

Sequencing was performed on PBMCs or T cells enriched from blood (not recorded which). Recombination connected TRBV24-1 to TRBJ2-6; matching of 6 bases hints at TRBD2 as the D gene. The clonotype comes from a woman aged 25-40 years who had recovered from COVID-19. The CDR3 corresponds to CATSDPGGNSGANVLTF. The DNA sequence follows: TGTGCCACCAGTGACCCCGGGGGTAACTCTGGGGCCAACGTCCTGACTTTC.